Shown below are 5 T cell receptor beta chains from a single sample sequenced in a study of shared clonotypes between healthy human individuals (dated by TCRdb to 2020 to 2022). Library generation was performed with the immunoSEQ multiplex PCR assay. As stored in TCRdb, this immuneACCESS dataset retains in-frame rearrangements with V and J assigned. A fraction of the clones does not appear; measured against another copy, unresolved V genes explain less than half of the discrepancy, and the remainder lacks a known reason. Present in this sample are more than 1 million clones, around 78% of which were seen just once. The ten largest clones add up to 0.52% of the sample. What was sequenced was memory CD4+ T cells from PBMCs. In light of the paper, this sample's cell subset or site label describes: CD45RA-negative fraction. The receptors shown here come from a young man in good health. Some clones in this sample may be carry-over from other donors' samples.

This chain links TRBV2 with TRBJ2-2; 12 bases are shared with TRBD2. V trimming: 6 bases; J trimming: 7 bases; junction bases outside the gene matches: 6. The CDR3 length is 15 residues. Looked up from germline, CDR1 is SNHLY and CDR2 is FYNNEI. CDR3 DNA: TGTGCCAGCAGAAGACTAGCGGGAGCGGTCGGGGAGCTGTTTTTT. Residues: CASRRLAGAVGELFF.

With respect to this clone: Other DNA variants within this sample encode the same CDR3. V and J are TRBV7-2 and TRBJ2-5; TRBD1 is a possible D gene (5 bases). V lost 1 base and J 2 bases, leaving 8 bases between the germline ends. CDR3 length: 14 amino acids. Germline CDR1 SGHTA, CDR2 FQGNSA. CDR3 protein: CASSLVQGQETQYF. The CDR3 DNA reads as TGTGCCAGCAGCTTAGTTCAGGGTCAAGAGACCCAGTACTTC.

A few counts support this clone. The chain links TRBV9 to TRBJ2-7, with TRBD2 matching over 14 bases. V shed 4 bases, J shed 6 bases, and the junction held 15 bases outside the gene matches. The length of the CDR3 is 18 residues. CDR1 and CDR2 (germline): SGDLS, YYNGEE. Here the CDR3 reads CASSKTSGRARLVCEQYF. DNA of the CDR3: TGTGCCAGCAGCAAGACTAGCGGGAGGGCCCGGTTGGTTTGCGAGCAGTACTTC.

The chain is built from TRBV10-3 and TRBJ2-7; 11 bases are shared with TRBD1. CDR1 ENHRY and CDR2 SYGVKD come from the germline V gene. V gave up 2 bases and J gave up 7 bases; unmatched junction bases: 10. This CDR3 is 16 amino acids long. The CDR3 loop reads CAISEGGTGGTREQYF. The CDR3 region has the DNA TGTGCCATCAGTGAGGGAGGGACAGGGGGGACTAGGGAGCAGTACTTC.

The CDR3 nucleotides read TGTGCCAGCAGTTACTCACAGGGAAGGCGTACTGAAGCTTTCTTT. Encoded protein: CASSYSQGRRTEAFF. This chain uses TRBV6-5 with TRBJ1-1, with a possible D match to TRBD1 (6 bases). The CDR3 consists of 15 residues. Trimming took off 0 bases at V and 5 bases at J, with 13 bases between the two ends. From germline, CDR1 is MNHEY and CDR2 SVGAGI.